Listed below are T cell receptor beta chains from one sample, sequenced in a study of T cells after yellow fever vaccination. TCRdb recomputed calls from the 5' RACE reads with MiXCR, one row per CDR3 protein. The sample yields about 500,000 distinct CDR3 sequences, around a sixth seen once. Source: PBMCs, taken more than 4 days after the first yellow fever vaccination. The receptors here all came from a man aged 18 to 29 who received the YFV17D yellow fever vaccine. CDR3s include the opening cysteine and the closing phenylalanine or tryptophan. The D gene is left open where the match is weak. A clone size is listed for some rows: how often the clone was seen (once, few, many), or a class if it is expanded.

v_gene	len	j_gene	abundance	d_gene	CDR3aa	CDR3nt
TRBV7-2	14	TRBJ2-5	NA	TRBD2	CASTTSGGGETQYF	TGTGCCAGCACCACTAGCGGGGGGGGGGAGACCCAGTACTTC
TRBV21-1	14	TRBJ1-4	few	NA	CASSKDRLNEKLFF	TGTGCCAGCAGCAAGGACAGGCTTAATGAAAAACTGTTTTTT
TRBV28	11	TRBJ1-1	NA	NA	CASSSSLEAFF	TGTGCCAGCAGTTCTAGTCTTGAAGCTTTCTTT
TRBV7-3	15	TRBJ2-1	many	TRBD1	CASSLIGTGDNEQFF	TGTGCCAGCAGCTTGATCGGGACAGGGGACAATGAGCAGTTCTTC
TRBV4-3	15	TRBJ1-2	NA	NA	CASSPGDWGNYGYTF	TGCGCCAGCAGCCCTGGGGACTGGGGTAACTATGGCTACACCTTC
TRBV5-1	13	TRBJ2-4	few	TRBD1	CASSLTGENIQYF	TGCGCCAGCAGCTTGACAGGGGAAAACATTCAGTACTTC
TRBV19	16	TRBJ2-1	NA	TRBD2	CASSIDPAGVRDEQFF	TGTGCCAGTAGTATAGACCCAGCGGGGGTGCGGGATGAGCAGTTCTTC
TRBV19	14	TRBJ2-2	few	NA	CASSIRPLTGELFF	TGTGCCAGTAGTATCCGACCGTTGACCGGGGAGCTGTTTTTT
TRBV7-2	16	TRBJ2-4	NA	TRBD1	CASSPRDRQAKNIQYF	TGTGCCAGCAGCCCGCGGGACAGGCAAGCCAAAAACATTCAGTACTTC
TRBV6-1	15	TRBJ1-1	few	NA	CASSPRGGMNTEAFF	TGTGCCAGCAGTCCTCGCGGGGGCATGAACACTGAAGCTTTCTTT
TRBV3-1	14	TRBJ1-2	once	NA	CASSHGVYGAGHTF	TGTGCCAGCAGCCACGGGGTTTACGGGGCTGGCCACACCTTC
TRBV20-1	12	TRBJ1-2	few	TRBD1	CSGETGVYGYTF	TGCAGTGGCGAGACAGGGGTATATGGCTACACCTTC
TRBV7-2	14	TRBJ2-1	NA	NA	CASGLSAAHNEQFF	TGTGCCAGCGGACTTAGTGCAGCCCACAATGAGCAGTTCTTC
TRBV29-1	14	TRBJ2-7	NA	NA	CSALTGTMGFEQYF	TGCAGCGCTTTAACCGGGACGATGGGCTTTGAGCAGTACTTC
TRBV5-1	14	TRBJ2-1	NA	TRBD2	CASGLAASYNEQFF	TGCGCCAGCGGACTAGCGGCCTCCTACAATGAGCAGTTCTTC
TRBV7-2	14	TRBJ1-6	few	NA	CASTARRTDSPLHF	TGTGCCAGCACCGCTAGAAGAACGGACTCACCCCTCCACTTT
TRBV6-1	14	TRBJ2-3	few	NA	CASSPGIPMTTQYF	TGTGCCAGCAGCCCAGGTATACCAATGACTACGCAGTATTTT
TRBV20-1	14	TRBJ2-3	many	NA	CSARYSLGTDTQYF	TGCAGTGCTAGGTACTCCTTGGGCACAGATACGCAGTATTTT
TRBV6-5	16	TRBJ2-3	few	NA	CASSYSRAGATDTQYF	TGTGCCAGCAGTTACTCGAGAGCAGGGGCGACAGATACGCAGTATTTT
TRBV7-9	13	TRBJ1-4	few	NA	CASSPYGREKLFF	TGTGCCAGCAGCCCGTATGGTCGCGAAAAACTGTTTTTT
TRBV7-8	15	TRBJ2-1	few	NA	CASSSRRFSYNEQFF	TGTGCCAGCAGCTCCCGCCGTTTCTCTTACAATGAGCAGTTCTTC
TRBV5-1	17	TRBJ2-1	few	NA	CASSLAGSLGDYNEQFF	TGCGCCAGCAGCTTGGCCGGGAGCCTCGGGGACTACAATGAGCAGTTCTTC